The next 14 T cell receptor beta chains were all read from a single sample in a study of T cell responses to AZD1222 COVID-19 vaccine. This table comes from immunoSEQ multiplex PCR, and its TCRdb copy is limited to in-frame clones, with some not included. Among 150,000 to 200,000 clones, 80% to 95% were seen once, and the ten largest hold 4% to 5.5%. Material: peripheral blood, obtained on day 0 of AZD1222 vaccination. These receptors originate from an adult in good health.

This chain connects TRBV28 to TRBJ1-2; no clear D. The V end lost 2 bases, the J end lost 0 bases, and 7 bases lay between the germline ends. Germline V gene data show CDR1 as MDHEN and CDR2 as SYDVKM. This CDR3 has 14 residues. The CDR3 DNA follows: TGTGCCAGCAGTTTAGTCAGTGCTAACTATGGCTACACCTTC. This sequence encodes CASSLVSANYGYTF.

The gene calls are TRBV11-3 and TRBJ2-5, with 8 bases fitting TRBD2. The CDR3 runs 17 residues. Unmatched junction bases numbered 16, after V lost 5 bases and J lost 5 bases. From germline, CDR1 is SGHNT and CDR2 YENEEA. The CDR3: CASSTYLTPGGEETQYF. The CDR3 DNA follows: TGTGCCAGCAGCACCTACCTGACCCCGGGAGGGGAGGAGACCCAGTACTTC.

The chain recombines TRBV28 with TRBJ2-1; D unclear. The CDR3 runs to 15 residues. Germline loops: CDR1 MDHEN, CDR2 SYDVKM. V lost 3 bases and J 6 bases, leaving 15 bases between the germline ends. CDR3 bases: TGTGCCAGCAGTTTCCGAAGGGCCATGAGCAATGAGCAGTTCTTC. This codes for CASSFRRAMSNEQFF.

The chain links TRBV14 to TRBJ2-7; D may be TRBD1 or TRBD2 (9 bases each). Germline loops: CDR1 SGHDN, CDR2 FVKESK. CDR3 size: 18 residues. Trimming left V 1 base short and J 10 bases short, with 29 bases between. CDR3 protein: CASSQVGQGRLREGLQYF. The CDR3 DNA follows: TGTGCCAGCAGCCAAGTCGGACAGGGGCGATTGCGGGAGGGTCTTCAGTACTTC.

The V call is TRBV6-1, the J call TRBJ2-2; D is perhaps TRBD1 or TRBD2 (6 bases each). The V gene lost 4 bases and the J gene lost 7 bases, with 19 bases spanning the gap. The CDR3 runs 16 residues. Germline lookup yields CDR1 MNHNS and CDR2 SASEGT. CDR3 nucleotide sequence: TGTGCCAGCAGTGGAAAGCGGGCCGGGGGCAACGGGGAGCTGTTTTTT. It encodes CASSGKRAGGNGELFF.

The gene calls are TRBV28 and TRBJ1-2; D is unclear. Germline V gives CDR1 MDHEN, CDR2 SYDVKM. The CDR3 is made up of 14 amino acids. V dropped 1 base and J dropped 4 bases, with 10 bases sitting between them. CDR3 in DNA: TGTGCCAGCAGTTTATTACAGTCTGGCTATGGCTACACCTTC. Translation: CASSLLQSGYGYTF.

As concerns this clone: The limits of the CDR3 on the DNA are not certain, so only TCRdb's listed CDR3 is given. The chain couples TRBV6-2 or TRBV6-3 to TRBJ1-1. The CDR3 contains 14 residues when both ends are counted. Germline V gene data show CDR1 as MNHEY and CDR2 as SVGEGT. This CDR3 is CASSYFGAGTEAFF.

The chain recombines TRBV7-9 with TRBJ1-2, with D perhaps TRBD1 (5 bases). Trimming pared 1 base from V and 13 bases from J, leaving 10 bases between. Germline V gene lookup returns CDR1 SEHNR and CDR2 FQNEAQ (reference sequence). CDR3 length equals 11 residues. As DNA, the CDR3 is TGTGCCAGCAGCTTAGGTTCCGGGGCCACCTTC. Encoded protein: CASSLGSGATF.

V and J are TRBV19 and TRBJ2-7; no clear D. V lost 5 bases, J lost 6 bases, and 20 bases lay in between. Germline-derived CDR1 and CDR2 are LNHDA and SQIVND (reference sequence). The CDR3 has 15 residues. This chain's CDR3 is CASSVGSEGVLEQYF. DNA of the CDR3: TGTGCCAGTAGTGTCGGTTCGGAAGGCGTGCTCGAGCAGTACTTC.

The rearrangement joins TRBV25-1 to TRBJ1-2; D is unclear. Germline CDR1 reads MGHDK; CDR2 reads SYGVNS. The CDR3 length is 17 residues. Trimming removed 1 base from V and 4 bases from J, with 19 bases in between. In nucleotides, the CDR3 is TGTGCCAGCAGTGAATTTCTTTTCGCATCTCCAACCTATGGCTACACCTTC. Translation gives CASSEFLFASPTYGYTF.

The genes are TRBV6-4 and TRBJ2-1; 7 positions agree with TRBD1. From germline, CDR1 is MRHNA and CDR2 SNTAGT. This CDR3 comprises 16 residues. J lost 8 bases, V lost 5 bases, and 15 bases had no gene match. CDR3 sequence: CASSRRTGGDTYEQFF. Written as DNA, the CDR3 is TGTGCCAGCAGTCGGAGGACAGGCGGTGATACCTATGAGCAGTTCTTC.

The chain carries TRBV9 and TRBJ1-1; weak D call: TRBD1 (6 bases). This CDR3 region has 14 residues. Trimming left V 4 bases short and J 2 bases short, with 12 bases between. Germline CDR1 reads SGDLS; CDR2 reads YYNGEE. The CDR3 loop is CASSQGQRNTEAFF. The DNA of the CDR3 is TGTGCCAGCAGCCAAGGACAGAGAAACACTGAAGCTTTCTTT.

The gene calls are TRBV7-2 and TRBJ2-7, with TRBD1 as a possible D gene (6 bases). Per germline, CDR1 SGHTA and CDR2 FQGNSA. The CDR3 extends over 15 amino acids. V lost 1 base and J 0 bases, leaving 10 bases between the germline ends. CDR3 DNA sequence: TGTGCCAGCAGCTTAGGGGGGCGGGTCTCCTACGAGCAGTACTTC. Its protein product is CASSLGGRVSYEQYF.

The genes are TRBV18 and TRBJ2-5; no firm D call. Germline values: CDR1 KGHSH, CDR2 LQKENI. The CDR3 totals 12 residues. V was pared by 8 bases and J by 3 bases, with 10 bases between. CDR3 protein: CASADAKETQYF. The DNA of the CDR3 is TGTGCCAGCGCGGACGCAAAAGAGACCCAGTACTTC.